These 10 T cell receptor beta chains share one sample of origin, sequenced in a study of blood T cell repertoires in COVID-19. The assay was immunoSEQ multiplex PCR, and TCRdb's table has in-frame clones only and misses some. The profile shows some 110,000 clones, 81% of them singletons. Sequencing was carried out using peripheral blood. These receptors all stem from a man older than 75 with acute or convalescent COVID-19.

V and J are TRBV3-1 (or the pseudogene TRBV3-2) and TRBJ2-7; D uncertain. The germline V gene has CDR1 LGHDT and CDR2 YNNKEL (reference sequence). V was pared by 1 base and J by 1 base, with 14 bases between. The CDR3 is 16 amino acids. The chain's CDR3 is CASSQGISLNSYEQYF. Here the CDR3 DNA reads TGTGCCAGCAGCCAAGGCATTAGCTTGAATTCCTACGAGCAGTACTTC.

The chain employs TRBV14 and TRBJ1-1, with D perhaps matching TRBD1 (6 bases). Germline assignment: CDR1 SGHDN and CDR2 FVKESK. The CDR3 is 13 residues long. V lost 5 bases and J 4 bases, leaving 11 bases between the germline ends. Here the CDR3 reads CASSAVGATEAFF. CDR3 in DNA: TGTGCCAGCAGCGCCGTGGGGGCCACTGAAGCTTTCTTT.

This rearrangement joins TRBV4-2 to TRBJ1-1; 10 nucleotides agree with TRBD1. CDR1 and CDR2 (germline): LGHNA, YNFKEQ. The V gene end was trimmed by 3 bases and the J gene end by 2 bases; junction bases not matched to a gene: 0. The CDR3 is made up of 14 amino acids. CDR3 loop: CASSQTGGNTEAFF. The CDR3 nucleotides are TGTGCCAGCAGCCAGACAGGGGGCAACACTGAAGCTTTCTTT.

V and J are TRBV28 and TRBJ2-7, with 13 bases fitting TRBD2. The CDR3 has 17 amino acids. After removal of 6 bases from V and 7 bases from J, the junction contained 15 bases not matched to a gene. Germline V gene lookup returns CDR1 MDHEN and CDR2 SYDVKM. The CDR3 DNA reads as TGTGCCAGCAGCATACACCAACTAGCGGGAGGGCCGGGTGAGCAGTACTTC. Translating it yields CASSIHQLAGGPGEQYF. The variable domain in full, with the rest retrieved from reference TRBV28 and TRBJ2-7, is DVKVTQSSRYLVKRTGEKVFLECVQDMDHENMFWYRQDPGLGLRLIYFSYDVKMKEKGDIPEGYSVSREKKERFSLILESASTNQTSMYLCASSIHQLAGGPGEQYFGPGTRLTVT.

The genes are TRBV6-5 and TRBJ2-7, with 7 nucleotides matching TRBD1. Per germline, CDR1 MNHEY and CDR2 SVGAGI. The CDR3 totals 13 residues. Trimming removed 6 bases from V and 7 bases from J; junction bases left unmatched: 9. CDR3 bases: TGTGCCAGCAGGCCGACGACAGGGACGGAGCAGTACTTC. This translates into CASRPTTGTEQYF.

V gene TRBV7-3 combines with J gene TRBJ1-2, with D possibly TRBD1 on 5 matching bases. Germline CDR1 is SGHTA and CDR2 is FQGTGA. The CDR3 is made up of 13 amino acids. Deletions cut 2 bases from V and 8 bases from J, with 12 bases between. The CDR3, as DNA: TGTGCCAGCAGCTTAGGCAGGGAGGACGGCTACACCTTC. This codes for CASSLGREDGYTF.

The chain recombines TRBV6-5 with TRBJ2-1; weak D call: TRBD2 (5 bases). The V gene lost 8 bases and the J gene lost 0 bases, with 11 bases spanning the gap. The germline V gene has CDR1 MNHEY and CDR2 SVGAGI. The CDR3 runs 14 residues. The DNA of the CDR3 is TGTGCCAGCCGTACGGGAATCTCCTACAATGAGCAGTTCTTC. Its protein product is CASRTGISYNEQFF.

Here the CDR3 DNA reads TGCGCCAGCGGAAGGGACACCACCTACAATGAGCAGTTCTTC. Amino acid sequence: CASGRDTTYNEQFF. The chain recombines TRBV5-1 with TRBJ2-1; a weak D match, TRBD1 (6 bases). Deletions cut 7 bases from V and 2 bases from J, with 13 bases between. The CDR3 has 14 residues. Germline V CDR1 and CDR2: SGHRS, YFSETQ.

The CDR3 coding sequence is TGTGCCAGCAGCTCAAATGGACAGGGGGATGAAAAACTGTTTTTT. This sequence encodes CASSSNGQGDEKLFF. The rearrangement joins TRBV28 to TRBJ1-4, with TRBD1 matching 10 bases. V gave up 6 bases and J gave up 6 bases; unmatched junction bases: 7. Germline CDR1 reads MDHEN; CDR2 reads SYDVKM. CDR3 length equals 15 residues.

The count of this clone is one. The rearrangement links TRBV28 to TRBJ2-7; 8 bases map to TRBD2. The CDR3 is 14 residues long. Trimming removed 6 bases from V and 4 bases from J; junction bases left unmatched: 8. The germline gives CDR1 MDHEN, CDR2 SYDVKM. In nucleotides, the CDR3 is TGTGCCAGCAGACCCCGGACTAGCAGGTACGAGCAGTACTTC. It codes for CASRPRTSRYEQYF. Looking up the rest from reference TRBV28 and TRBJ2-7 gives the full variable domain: DVKVTQSSRYLVKRTGEKVFLECVQDMDHENMFWYRQDPGLGLRLIYFSYDVKMKEKGDIPEGYSVSREKKERFSLILESASTNQTSMYLCASRPRTSRYEQYFGPGTRLTVT.